This paragraph reports one T cell receptor (beta chain). The sample belongs to a study of blood T cell repertoires in COVID-19. Whole-study context: Acute-phase and convalescent COVID-19 samples originated in the United States, Italy and Spain. The analysed material was cDNA or gDNA that came from T cells, B-cell-depleted T cells, or PBMCs.

This CDR3 contains 15 residues. Germline V gives CDR1 KGHDR, CDR2 SFDVKD. The V gene lost 4 bases and the J gene lost 7 bases, with 16 bases spanning the gap. Original analysis: Amplification from reference gene primers served as the basis for estimated nucleated cell counts. Profiled with immunoSEQ multiplex PCR; TCRdb holds only in-frame clones, not every one. D and trimming were read from the DNA, whereas the V and J calls and clone size are those reported in that table. The sample shows approximately 25,000 clones, 82% of them seen only once. The material sequenced was peripheral blood. This receptor was taken from a human donor in a cohort sampled during active COVID-19. The chain recombines TRBV24-1 with TRBJ2-1; no clear D gene. This CDR3 reads CATSDSEPYGNEQFF. CDR3 in DNA: TGTGCCACCAGTGACTCCGAGCCCTATGGTAATGAGCAGTTCTTC.